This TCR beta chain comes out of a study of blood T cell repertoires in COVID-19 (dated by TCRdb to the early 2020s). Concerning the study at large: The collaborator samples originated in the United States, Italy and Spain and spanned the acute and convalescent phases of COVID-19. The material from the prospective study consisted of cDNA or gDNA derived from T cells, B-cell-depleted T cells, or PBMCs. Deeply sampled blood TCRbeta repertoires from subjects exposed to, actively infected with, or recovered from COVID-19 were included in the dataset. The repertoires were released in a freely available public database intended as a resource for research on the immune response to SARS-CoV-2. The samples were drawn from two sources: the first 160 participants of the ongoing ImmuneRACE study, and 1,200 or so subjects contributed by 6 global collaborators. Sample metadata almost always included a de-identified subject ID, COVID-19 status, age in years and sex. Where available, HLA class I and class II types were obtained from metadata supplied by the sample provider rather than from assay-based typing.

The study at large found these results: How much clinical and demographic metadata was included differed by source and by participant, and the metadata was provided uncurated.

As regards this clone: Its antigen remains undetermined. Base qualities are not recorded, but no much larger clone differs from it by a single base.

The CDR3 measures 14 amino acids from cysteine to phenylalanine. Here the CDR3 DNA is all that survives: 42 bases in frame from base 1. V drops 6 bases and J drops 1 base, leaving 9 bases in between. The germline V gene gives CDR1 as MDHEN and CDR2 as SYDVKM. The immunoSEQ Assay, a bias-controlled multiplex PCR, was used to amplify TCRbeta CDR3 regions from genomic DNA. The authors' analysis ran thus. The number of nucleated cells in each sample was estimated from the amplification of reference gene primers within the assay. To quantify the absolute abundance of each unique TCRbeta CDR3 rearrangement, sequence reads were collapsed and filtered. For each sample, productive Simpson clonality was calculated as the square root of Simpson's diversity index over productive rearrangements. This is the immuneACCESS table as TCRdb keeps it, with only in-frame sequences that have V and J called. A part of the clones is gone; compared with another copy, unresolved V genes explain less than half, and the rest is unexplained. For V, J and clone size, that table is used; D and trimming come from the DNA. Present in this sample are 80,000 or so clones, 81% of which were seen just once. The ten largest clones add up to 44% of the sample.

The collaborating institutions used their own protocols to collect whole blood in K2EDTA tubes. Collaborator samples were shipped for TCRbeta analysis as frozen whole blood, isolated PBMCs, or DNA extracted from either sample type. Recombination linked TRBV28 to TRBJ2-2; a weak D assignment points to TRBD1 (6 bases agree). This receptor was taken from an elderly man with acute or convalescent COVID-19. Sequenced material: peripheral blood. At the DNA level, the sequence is TGTGCCAGCAGCCTGGGACAGAACACCGGGGAGCTGTTTTTT. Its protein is CASSLGQNTGELFF. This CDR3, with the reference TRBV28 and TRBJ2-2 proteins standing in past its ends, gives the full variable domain DVKVTQSSRYLVKRTGEKVFLECVQDMDHENMFWYRQDPGLGLRLIYFSYDVKMKEKGDIPEGYSVSREKKERFSLILESASTNQTSMYLCASSLGQNTGELFFGEGSRLTVL.